This entry lists 25 T cell receptor beta chains sequenced from one sample in a study of cytomegalovirus exposure and HLA in healthy donors. Assay: immunoSEQ multiplex PCR; the TCRdb copy retains only in-frame clones and omits some. In the table there are fewer than 200,000 clones, 65% to 90% of which are singletons. The sample consisted of PBMCs. These receptors were obtained from a woman aged 18-30 years in good health and CMV-seronegative.

This chain links TRBV21-1 with TRBJ2-7; the table assigns TRBD1, which was not confirmed against the DNA. TRBV21-1 is a listed pseudogene. This CDR3 is built from 15 residues. In nucleotides, the CDR3 is TGTGCCAGCAGCAAACATGAGACAGGGGGCGACGAGCAGTACTTC. It translates to CASSKHETGGDEQYF.

The CDR3 DNA sequence: TGTGCCAGCAGCTTGGAAGGACAGCAAACCTCTGGGGCCAACGTCCTGACTTTC. Its translation is CASSLEGQQTSGANVLTF. V gene TRBV5-6 combines with J gene TRBJ2-6; TRBD1 is a possible D gene (6 bases). Germline assignment: CDR1 SGHDT and CDR2 YYEEEE. The V gene lost 0 bases and the J gene lost 0 bases, with 13 bases spanning the gap. The CDR3 runs 18 residues.

This chain joins TRBV7-6 and TRBJ2-7, with TRBD1 matching 9 bases. From germline, CDR1 is SGHVS and CDR2 FNYEAQ. V lost 2 bases to trimming and J lost 6 bases; unmatched junction nucleotides: 17. The CDR3 is 18 amino acids. This CDR3 is CASSLFSYLGTGSGEQYF. The CDR3 coding sequence is TGTGCCAGCAGCTTATTCTCTTACCTCGGGACAGGGTCGGGCGAGCAGTACTTC.

This CDR3 is CASSLYPGTAFNYGYTF. Here the CDR3 DNA reads TGTGCCAGCTCACTGTATCCCGGGACAGCTTTCAACTATGGCTACACCTTC. The rearrangement links TRBV18 to TRBJ1-2; TRBD1 matches at 7 bases. CDR1 and CDR2 (germline): KGHSH, LQKENI. With V trimmed by 4 bases and J by 2 bases, 13 bases remained unmatched. The CDR3 sequence is 17 residues long. Full variable domain (remainder filled in from reference TRBV18 and TRBJ1-2): NAGVMQNPRHLVRRRGQEARLRCSPMKGHSHVYWYRQLPEEGLKFMVYLQKENIIDESGMPKERFSAEFPKEGPSILRIQQVVRGDSAAYFCASSLYPGTAFNYGYTFGSGTRLTVV.

The chain combines TRBV18 with TRBJ2-1, with 8 bases that match TRBD2. Germline trimming cut 6 bases from V and 1 base from J; bases unmatched to any gene: 8. The CDR3 has 16 amino acids. Per the germline V gene, CDR1 is KGHSH and CDR2 is LQKENI. The CDR3 sequence: CASSSRGGRSYNEQFF. In nucleotides, the CDR3 is TGTGCCAGCTCCTCCCGGGGGGGACGATCCTACAATGAGCAGTTCTTC.

The CDR3 DNA sequence: TGCGCCAGCAGCCTAGTCGACAGCCCTGAAGCTTTCTTT. Its protein product is CASSLVDSPEAFF. V is TRBV5-1 and J is TRBJ1-1; tentative D call: TRBD1 (5 bases). The V gene's germline CDR1 is SGHRS and CDR2 YFSETQ. The CDR3 runs to 13 residues. V shed 4 bases and J shed 6 bases, with 13 bases lying between them. Variable domain in full (rest from reference TRBV5-1 and TRBJ1-1): KAGVTQTPRYLIKTRGQQVTLSCSPISGHRSVSWYQQTPGQGLQFLFEYFSETQRNKGNFPGRFSGRQFSNSRSEMNVSTLELGDSALYLCASSLVDSPEAFFGQGTRLTVV.

The chain has TRBV10-3 and TRBJ2-7; a possible D gene is TRBD2 (6 bases). The CDR3 length is 17 residues. CDR1 and CDR2 from the germline V gene are ENHRY and SYGVKD. Between the trimmed V and J ends, which lost 3 bases and 2 bases, there was a span of 20 bases. This chain's CDR3 is CAISDPAGILSPYEQYF. The CDR3, as DNA: TGTGCCATCAGTGACCCGGCGGGGATTCTATCTCCCTACGAGCAGTACTTC.

V gene TRBV14 combines with J gene TRBJ1-2; 7 positions match TRBD1. Germline CDR1 reads SGHDN; CDR2 reads FVKESK. CDR3 length: 13 residues. Trimming cost V 5 bases and J 4 bases; bases outside gene matches: 4. In DNA form, the CDR3 reads TGTGCCAGCAGCGTAACAGGGGCCTATGGCTACACCTTC. This translates into CASSVTGAYGYTF.

The chain joins TRBV27 to TRBJ2-6; possibly TRBD2 for D (5 bases). The CDR3 spans 17 residues. CDR1 is MNHEY and CDR2 is SMNVEV in the germline V gene (reference sequence). Trimming shortened V by 0 bases and J by 2 bases, and 11 bases separated the two germline ends. The CDR3 spells CASSLSIPGTGANVLTF. In DNA form, the CDR3 reads TGTGCCAGCAGTTTATCGATACCGGGGACTGGGGCCAACGTCCTGACTTTC.

V gene TRBV6-5 combines with J gene TRBJ2-1, with D perhaps matching TRBD2 (5 bases). The CDR3 has 15 amino acids. V lost 0 bases, J lost 8 bases, and 14 bases lay in between. Germline assignment: CDR1 MNHEY and CDR2 SVGAGI. CDR3 amino acids: CASSYSDYSVDEQFF. CDR3 nucleotides: TGTGCCAGCAGTTACTCTGACTATAGCGTAGATGAGCAGTTCTTC.

This chain links TRBV4-1 with TRBJ2-1; 11 bases match TRBD2. Germline V gene sequence: CDR1 MGHRA, CDR2 YSYEKL. The CDR3 is 17 amino acids. Trimming cost V 3 bases and J 8 bases; bases outside gene matches: 12. The CDR3 here is CASSHPPSGGQLYEQFF. The CDR3 DNA reads as TGCGCCAGCAGCCATCCCCCTAGCGGGGGGCAACTATATGAGCAGTTCTTC.

The chain joins TRBV7-8 to TRBJ2-5, with a tentative D call TRBD2 (6 bases). This CDR3 is built from 15 residues. The V end was cut by 1 base, the J end by 4 bases, with 13 bases between. Germline CDR1 SGHVS, CDR2 FQNEAQ. The CDR3 here is CASSLELLARETQYF. DNA of the CDR3: TGTGCCAGCAGCTTAGAACTACTAGCAAGAGAGACCCAGTACTTC.

V and J are TRBV19 and TRBJ1-5, with 8 nucleotides matching TRBD1. CDR1 and CDR2 from the germline V gene are LNHDA and SQIVND (reference sequence). After removal of 7 bases from V and 5 bases from J, the junction contained 4 bases not matched to a gene. The CDR3 is 13 residues long. In DNA form, the CDR3 reads TGTGCCAGTATGGACAGGGTGGATCAGCCCCAGCATTTT. Translation: CASMDRVDQPQHF.

This clone showed up just a few times. CDR3 DNA sequence: TGTGCCAGCAGCGTAGAGAAATTAGGGGGCGGCTACACCTTC. Translated, it gives CASSVEKLGGGYTF. This chain links TRBV9 with TRBJ1-2; 7 nucleotides align to TRBD1. The trim removed 0 bases at V and 8 bases at J, leaving 7 bases unmatched. The CDR3 loop spans 14 amino acids. Per germline, CDR1 SGDLS and CDR2 YYNGEE.

The V and J genes are TRBV19 and TRBJ2-7, with D perhaps matching TRBD1 (6 bases). The V end was cut by 5 bases, the J end by 3 bases, with 17 bases between. This CDR3 region has 15 residues. Germline V gene data show CDR1 as LNHDA and CDR2 as SQIVND (reference sequence). CDR3: CASSGTRTAVYEQYF. CDR3 sequence (DNA): TGTGCCAGTAGTGGAACTAGGACAGCCGTCTACGAGCAGTACTTC.

This clone appeared once. This rearrangement joins TRBV4-3 to TRBJ2-7; TRBD2 agrees at 11 bases. This CDR3 comprises 15 residues. The trim removed 2 bases at V and 1 base at J, leaving 1 base unmatched. Germline V gene sequence: CDR1 LGHNA, CDR2 YSLEER. The CDR3 region has the DNA TGCGCCAGCAGCCAACTAGCGGGAGGATCCTACGAGCAGTACTTC. As protein: CASSQLAGGSYEQYF.

J is TRBJ1-5 and V is TRBV7-8; possibly TRBD1 for D (5 bases). In germline, CDR1 is SGHVS, CDR2 FQNEAQ. The V end lost 5 bases, the J end lost 4 bases, and 12 bases lay between the germline ends. The CDR3 has 14 residues. CDR3 sequence (DNA): TGTGCCAGCAGCCTGTCGGACACAAATCAGCCCCAGCATTTT. This encodes CASSLSDTNQPQHF.

The V gene is TRBV9, the J gene TRBJ2-1; 7 bases align to TRBD2. Germline values: CDR1 SGDLS, CDR2 YYNGEE. Losses at the gene ends were 2 bases for V and 4 bases for J; bases not matched to a gene: 6. The CDR3 spans 15 residues. The CDR3 DNA is TGTGCCAGCAGCGTCCGTAGGCGGGAGTACAATGAGCAGTTCTTC. Residues: CASSVRRREYNEQFF.

The CDR3 DNA reads TGTGCCAGCAGCCCCGGACAGGGAGGTTATCAGCCCCAGCATTTT. It specifies CASSPGQGGYQPQHF. The chain links TRBV6-5 to TRBJ1-5; TRBD1 matches 8 bases. Germline CDR1 reads MNHEY; CDR2 reads SVGAGI. This CDR3 region has 15 residues. J gave up 5 bases and V 6 bases, and 9 bases lay outside the gene matches.

The CDR3 spells CASSPRGVGSYNEQFF. The CDR3 DNA follows: TGTGCCAGCAGCCCTCGCGGGGTTGGATCCTACAATGAGCAGTTCTTC. The V call is TRBV7-6, the J call TRBJ2-1, with a possible D match to TRBD2 (6 bases). There are 16 residues in the CDR3. With 5 bases removed from V and 1 base from J, the gap between germline ends came to 15 bases. Germline CDR1 SGHVS, CDR2 FNYEAQ. The full variable domain, rest sourced from reference TRBV7-6 and TRBJ2-1, is GAGVSQSPRYKVTKRGQDVALRCDPISGHVSLYWYRQALGQGPEFLTYFNYEAQQDKSGLPNDRFSAERPEGSISTLTIQRTEQRDSAMYRCASSPRGVGSYNEQFFGPGTRLTVL.

The CDR3 DNA reads TGTGCCAGCAGCCTCCCGGGGTTTTATGGCTACACCTTC. Translated, it gives CASSLPGFYGYTF. V and J are TRBV7-9 and TRBJ1-2; D remains ambiguous. V lost 5 bases and J 5 bases, leaving 12 bases between the germline ends. Germline CDR1 SEHNR, CDR2 FQNEAQ (reference sequence). The CDR3 spans 13 residues.

The chain joins TRBV6-9 to TRBJ2-2; D is uncertain. The CDR3 sequence is 14 residues long. Looked up from germline, CDR1 is MNHGY and CDR2 is SVAAGI. V was shortened by 11 bases and J by 1 base, with 14 bases between the two germline ends. CDR3 nucleotide sequence: TGTGCCGAATCAGACACCTTGAACACCGGGGAGCTGTTTTTT. Translating gives CAESDTLNTGELFF.

The rearrangement links TRBV29-1 to TRBJ1-4, with 9 positions matching TRBD1. The length of the CDR3 is 17 residues. CDR1 and CDR2 from the germline V gene are SQVTM and ANQGSEA. J gave up 8 bases and V 5 bases, and 18 bases lay outside the gene matches. CDR3 DNA: TGCAGCGTTCCCTCTGGGACAGGGCCTATAGAAGGGGAAAAACTGTTTTTT. The encoded protein is CSVPSGTGPIEGEKLFF.

CDR3 nucleotide sequence: TGCAGCGTTGAAACAATGCAAACTACTTCAGATACGCAGTATTTT. Its translation: CSVETMQTTSDTQYF. The chain has TRBV29-1 and TRBJ2-3; no clear D gene. V was shortened by 2 bases and J by 4 bases, with 16 bases between the two germline ends. There are 15 residues in the CDR3. The germline gives CDR1 SQVTM, CDR2 ANQGSEA.

V gene TRBV21-1 combines with J gene TRBJ1-4; whether TRBD1, the table's D call, matches the DNA was not checked. TRBV21-1 has pseudogene status. This CDR3 has 16 amino acids. The CDR3 protein is CASSKPEGDRGEKLFF. Written as DNA, the CDR3 is TGTGCCAGCAGCAAGCCGGAGGGGGACAGGGGCGAAAAACTGTTTTTT.